Shown below are 2 T cell receptor beta chains from a single sample sequenced in a study of control samples from healthy donors and cancer patients (dated by TCRdb to 2019 to 2021). Preparation of the library involved the immunoSEQ multiplex PCR assay. TCRdb took this table from immuneACCESS and kept in-frame rearrangements with V and J called. Such tables lack part of the clones; where checked against another copy, unresolved V genes explain under half of the gap, and the rest is unexplained. The sample table lists more than 150,000 clones, approximately 90% of them with a count of one. In total, the top ten clones hold 0.65% to 0.85% of the sample. What was sequenced was blood. These receptors were obtained from a woman aged 25 to 39 in good health.

The chain links TRBV23-1 to TRBJ2-7; D is perhaps TRBD1 or TRBD2 (5 bases each). TRBV23-1 is classed as an ORF, of uncertain function. The CDR3 covers 16 residues. The V and J ends lost 1 base and 0 bases respectively, with 13 bases between them. CDR3 sequence: CASSQFEGTISYEQYF. CDR3 DNA sequence: TGCGCCAGCAGTCAATTCGAGGGGACCATCTCCTACGAGCAGTACTTC.

This sequence joins TRBV18 and TRBJ2-3; D remains unclear. The length of the CDR3 is 12 residues. Germline assignment: CDR1 KGHSH and CDR2 LQKENI. V shed 3 bases and J shed 2 bases, with 3 bases lying between them. CDR3 region: CASSPDTDTQYF. CDR3 in DNA: TGTGCCAGCTCACCGGACACAGATACGCAGTATTTT.